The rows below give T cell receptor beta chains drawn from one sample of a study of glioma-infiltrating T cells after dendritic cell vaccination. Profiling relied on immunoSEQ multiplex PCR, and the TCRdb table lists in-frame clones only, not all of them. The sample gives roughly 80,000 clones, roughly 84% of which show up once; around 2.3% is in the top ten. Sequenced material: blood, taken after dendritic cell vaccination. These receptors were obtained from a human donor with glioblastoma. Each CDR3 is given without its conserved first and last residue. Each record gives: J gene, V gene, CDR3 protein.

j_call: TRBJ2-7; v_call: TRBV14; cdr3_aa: ASSLRAPGGPREQY
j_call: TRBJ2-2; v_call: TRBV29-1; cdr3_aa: SVGQGLSGELF
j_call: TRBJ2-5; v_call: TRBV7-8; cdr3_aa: ASSSGGAGGPYQETQY
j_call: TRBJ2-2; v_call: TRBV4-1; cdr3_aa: ASSQEQGWTGELF
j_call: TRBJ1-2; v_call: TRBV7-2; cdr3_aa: ASSLYPGGSDYGYT
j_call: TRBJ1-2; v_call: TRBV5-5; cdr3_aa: ASSLDRDRGGEGYT
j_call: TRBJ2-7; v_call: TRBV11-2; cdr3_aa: ASSRRGAANSYEQY
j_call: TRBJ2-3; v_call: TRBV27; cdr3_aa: ASTARQGYTDTQY
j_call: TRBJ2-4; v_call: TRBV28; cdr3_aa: ASSLTHGRLAGIAKNIQY
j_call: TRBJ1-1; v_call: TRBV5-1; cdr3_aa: ASSPRTPNTEAF
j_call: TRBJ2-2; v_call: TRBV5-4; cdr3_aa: ASSTGTSGSNTGELF